This TCR beta chain was observed in a study of T cell changes during pregnancy in multiple sclerosis. Clones were sequenced by immunoSEQ multiplex PCR, and TCRdb holds only the in-frame ones, with some missing. The data show tens of thousands of clones, with around 93% seen just once and roughly 2.5% held by the top ten. With V trimmed by 1 base and J by 5 bases, 9 bases remained unmatched. This CDR3 has 17 residues. The germline V gene encodes CDR1 MGHDK and CDR2 SYGVNS. This clonotype was obtained from a female donor with multiple sclerosis, enrolled in a pregnancy study. V and J are TRBV25-1 and TRBJ2-1; 9 bases agree with TRBD1. The sequencing here drew on peripheral blood, taken in the second trimester of pregnancy. The CDR3 protein is CASSEWGQGGRHNEQFF. In DNA form, the CDR3 reads TGTGCCAGCAGTGAATGGGGACAGGGTGGGAGGCACAATGAGCAGTTCTTC.